The 14 T cell receptor beta chains below all came from one sample that was sequenced in a study of blood T cell repertoires in COVID-19. The assay was immunoSEQ multiplex PCR, and TCRdb's table has in-frame clones only and misses some. The repertoire holds approximately 350,000 clones, with roughly 89% as singletons. Sequencing was carried out using peripheral blood. These receptors came from a woman in her late teens or twenties who had recovered from COVID-19.

The genes are TRBV5-1 and TRBJ2-7; TRBD1 matches 9 bases. The germline V gene encodes CDR1 SGHRS and CDR2 YFSETQ. The CDR3 consists of 14 residues. V lost 3 bases to trimming and J lost 5 bases; unmatched junction nucleotides: 6. CDR3 in amino acids: CASSSGQGTDEQYV. CDR3 nucleotide sequence: TGCGCCAGCAGCTCCGGACAGGGGACGGACGAGCAGTACGTC.

This clone was counted ten times or more. This chain joins TRBV29-1 and TRBJ2-7; TRBD2 aligns across 8 bases. V shed 6 bases and J 1 base; nucleotides not matched to a gene: 5. Germline V lookup: CDR1 SQVTM, CDR2 ANQGSEA. This CDR3 spans 13 amino acids. The CDR3 reads CSVGLAPSYEQYV. DNA for the CDR3: TGCAGCGTCGGACTAGCTCCTTCCTACGAGCAGTACGTC.

This clone was seen once. The chain links TRBV9 to TRBJ2-7; 16 bases agree with TRBD2. Germline V gene lookup returns CDR1 SGDLS and CDR2 YYNGEE. Trimming took 6 bases from V and 5 from J; bases not matched to a gene: 20. This CDR3 region has 20 residues. The CDR3 sequence: CASIKTGTSGRAPQMNEQYV. In DNA form, the CDR3 reads TGTGCCAGCATCAAGACCGGGACTAGCGGGAGGGCCCCCCAGATGAACGAGCAGTACGTC.

This chain connects TRBV19 to TRBJ2-7; 9 nucleotides line up with TRBD2. The length of the CDR3 is 15 residues. V shed 6 bases and J 1 base; nucleotides not matched to a gene: 7. In germline, CDR1 is LNHDA, CDR2 SQIVND (reference sequence). The CDR3 spells CASSPSGIGSYEQYV. The CDR3 DNA sequence: TGTGCCAGTAGCCCTAGCGGGATAGGGTCCTACGAGCAGTACGTC.

The chain joins TRBV4-1 to TRBJ2-5, with a tentative D call TRBD2 (5 bases). Trimming took 4 bases from V and 1 from J, leaving 10 bases between them. Germline CDR1 and CDR2: MGHRA and YSYEKL. This CDR3 contains 14 residues. The CDR3: CASSRGLVQETQYF. As DNA, the CDR3 is TGCGCCAGCAGCCGAGGACTTGTCCAAGAGACCCAGTACTTC.

This chain links TRBV7-2 with TRBJ2-4; the match to TRBD2 covers 12 bases. Looked up from germline, CDR1 is SGHTA and CDR2 is FQGNSA. J gave up 3 bases and V 4 bases, and 10 bases lay outside the gene matches. The CDR3 totals 18 residues. CDR3: CASSSATSSGRVKNIQYF. The CDR3 bases are TGTGCCAGCAGCTCTGCAACCTCTAGCGGGAGGGTCAAAAACATTCAGTACTTC.

The chain uses TRBV6-2 or TRBV6-3 and TRBJ1-2; D gene uncertain. V was cut by 2 bases and J by 2 bases, with 6 bases left in between. CDR3 length: 13 amino acids. Germline V gives CDR1 MNHEY, CDR2 SVGEGT. The CDR3 sequence: CASSYRSNYGYTF. CDR3 sequence (DNA): TGTGCCAGCAGTTACCGGTCGAACTATGGCTACACCTTC.

The sample holds one count of this clone. This chain uses TRBV3-1 (or the pseudogene TRBV3-2) with TRBJ1-6, with TRBD1 identical over 7 bases. The CDR3 totals 14 residues. Trimming removed 7 bases from V and 5 bases from J; junction bases left unmatched: 5. Germline CDR1 LGHDT, CDR2 YNNKEL (reference sequence). The CDR3 sequence: CASTTGVNNSPLHF. CDR3 sequence (DNA): TGTGCCAGCACTACAGGGGTTAATAATTCACCCCTCCACTTT.

The chain combines TRBV5-1 with TRBJ1-6; TRBD1 agrees at 9 bases. Trimming removed 2 bases from V and 7 bases from J; junction bases left unmatched: 4. The CDR3 has 15 residues. Germline V gene lookup returns CDR1 SGHRS and CDR2 YFSETQ. CDR3 nucleotide sequence: TGCGCCAGCAGCTTAACAGGGGGCTCGAATTCACCCCTCCACTTT. Translated, it gives CASSLTGGSNSPLHF.

The chain couples TRBV7-9 to TRBJ2-5; a possible D gene is TRBD2 (5 bases). Germline values: CDR1 SEHNR, CDR2 FQNEAQ (reference sequence). The CDR3 is made up of 17 amino acids. V was trimmed by 2 bases and J by 2 bases, leaving 18 bases between them. For the CDR3, the DNA is TGTGCCAGCAGCTTAACAGTAGGACTTTACTTGCAAGAGACCCAGTACTTC. Translated: CASSLTVGLYLQETQYF.

This sequence joins TRBV11-2 and TRBJ2-3; possibly TRBD2 for D (6 bases). This CDR3 comprises 14 residues. CDR1 is SGHAT and CDR2 is FQNNGV in the germline V gene. V was trimmed by 1 base and J by 9 bases, leaving 14 bases between them. This chain's CDR3 is CASSLVSRRGTQYF. In DNA, the CDR3 is TGTGCCAGCAGCTTAGTAAGCAGGCGGGGCACGCAGTATTTT.

V is TRBV7-9 and J is TRBJ2-1; the match to TRBD2 covers 9 bases. Germline V lookup: CDR1 SEHNR, CDR2 FQNEAQ (reference sequence). The CDR3 contains 17 residues. The junction had 19 bases not matched to a gene; V was cut back by 7 bases and J by 9 bases. In DNA form, the CDR3 reads TGTGCCAGCATCACCGTGGACCCAGCGGGAGGAGAGGCTGAGCAGTTCTTC. Residues: CASITVDPAGGEAEQFF.

This chain uses TRBV5-5 with TRBJ1-2, with TRBD1 matching over 8 bases. Germline V gene lookup returns CDR1 SGHKS and CDR2 YYEKEE (reference sequence). Trimming removed 3 bases from V and 5 bases from J; junction bases left unmatched: 9. The CDR3 length is 15 residues. CDR3 region: CASSSSGQGAYGYTF. The CDR3 coding sequence is TGTGCCAGCAGCTCTTCAGGACAGGGAGCTTATGGCTACACCTTC.

The chain carries TRBV5-1 and TRBJ1-1, with D perhaps matching TRBD1 (6 bases). The CDR3 extends over 14 amino acids. Germline CDR1 is SGHRS and CDR2 is YFSETQ. Trimming cost V 5 bases and J 1 base, with 12 bases left between them. The CDR3 loop is CASSRTGPNTEAFF. As DNA, the CDR3 is TGCGCCAGCAGTCGAACAGGGCCGAACACTGAAGCTTTCTTT.